These 6 T cell receptor beta chains were sequenced from one sample in a study of T-cell reconstitution after alpha-beta-depleted transplantation in children. Molecular barcoding with unique molecular identifiers was used for the TCRbeta library. TCRdb called the PCR reads again in MiXCR, with one record for every CDR3 protein. The repertoire consists of fewer than 550,000 distinct CDR3 sequences, with around 15% occurring once and the leading ten covering about 32%. The sample in question was PBMCs, mostly from graft donor cells, obtained 360 days after TCRalphabeta/CD19-depleted stem cell transplant. The source of these receptors is a boy in the first two years of life who had a stem cell transplant for Wiskott-Aldrich syndrome, so the T cells may come from the graft donor.

The sample holds a few counts of this clonotype. The chain has TRBV20-1 and TRBJ2-7, with 10 bases that match TRBD1. Germline V CDR1 and CDR2: DFQATT, SNEGSKA (reference sequence). The CDR3 is 13 amino acids. Trimming took 1 base from V and 6 from J; bases not matched to a gene: 3. CDR3 sequence: CSARGTGGLEQYF. The CDR3 DNA is TGCAGTGCTAGAGGGACAGGGGGTCTCGAGCAGTACTTC.

A few counts support this clonotype. The rearrangement joins TRBV6-5 to TRBJ2-1; 8 bases match TRBD1. J lost 10 bases, V lost 2 bases, and 7 bases had no gene match. Germline CDR1 reads MNHEY; CDR2 reads SVGAGI. The CDR3 contains 14 residues. The CDR3 bases are TGTGCCAGCAGTTACGCGAGGGACAGGCTCGAGCAGTTCTTC. Protein sequence: CASSYARDRLEQFF.

This clonotype came up a few times. This chain uses TRBV6-5 with TRBJ2-2; D is unresolved. The V gene's germline CDR1 is MNHEY and CDR2 SVGAGI. The ends were cut back, 2 bases at V and 4 bases at J, with 8 bases in the middle. This CDR3 comprises 14 residues. In DNA form, the CDR3 reads TGTGCCAGCAGTTACGGGCCTCCCACCGGGGAGCTGTTTTTT. This codes for CASSYGPPTGELFF.

The J gene is TRBJ2-5, the V gene TRBV20-1, with D possibly matching TRBD2 (6 bases). This CDR3 has 13 residues. Germline CDR1 is DFQATT and CDR2 is SNEGSKA (reference sequence). The V end lost 1 base, the J end lost 5 bases, and 11 bases lay between the germline ends. In DNA form, the CDR3 reads TGCAGTGCTAGAGGGACTACGTTCGAGACCCAGTACTTC. Its protein is CSARGTTFETQYF.

V usage is TRBV28 and J usage is TRBJ2-7; a weak D match, TRBD1 (6 bases). The V and J ends lost 10 bases and 2 bases respectively, with 9 bases between them. The germline gives CDR1 MDHEN, CDR2 SYDVKM. This CDR3 spans 11 amino acids. CDR3 loop: CATGDPYEQYF. The CDR3 nucleotides are TGTGCCACAGGGGATCCCTACGAGCAGTACTTC.

This clonotype has only a few counts. The chain has TRBV7-8 and TRBJ2-1; D not resolved. Per the germline V gene, CDR1 is SGHVS and CDR2 is FQNEAQ. This CDR3 is 15 amino acids long. V gave up 5 bases and J gave up 0 bases, with 11 bases separating them. The CDR3 coding sequence is TGTGCCAGCAGCCCCGTTTTACTCTCCTACAATGAGCAGTTCTTC. Translation gives CASSPVLLSYNEQFF.